This TCR beta chain was recorded in a study of T cell responses to AZD1222 COVID-19 vaccine. Study findings and constraints: Most donors were white British, females outnumbered males, and clonal diversity was possibly underestimated.

This clone occurred a few times. Its antigen is not identified. Other DNA sequences in the same sample also yield this CDR3. Germline assignment: CDR1 MNHEY and CDR2 SVGEGT. The CDR3 consists of 11 residues. Trimming cost V 4 bases and J 0 bases, with 1 base left between them. TCRdb's table, derived via immunoSEQ multiplex PCR, lists solely in-frame clones and lacks some. The sample holds 150,000 to 200,000 clones, about 90% seen once. The source of this sequence is an adult who received the AZD1222 COVID-19 vaccine. V gene TRBV6-2 or TRBV6-3 combines with J gene TRBJ2-7; D not certain. This sample comprised peripheral blood, obtained 28 days after the second AZD1222 dose. In nucleotides, the CDR3 is TGTGCCAGCAGTTTCTCCTACGAGCAGTACTTC. Translating gives CASSFSYEQYF.